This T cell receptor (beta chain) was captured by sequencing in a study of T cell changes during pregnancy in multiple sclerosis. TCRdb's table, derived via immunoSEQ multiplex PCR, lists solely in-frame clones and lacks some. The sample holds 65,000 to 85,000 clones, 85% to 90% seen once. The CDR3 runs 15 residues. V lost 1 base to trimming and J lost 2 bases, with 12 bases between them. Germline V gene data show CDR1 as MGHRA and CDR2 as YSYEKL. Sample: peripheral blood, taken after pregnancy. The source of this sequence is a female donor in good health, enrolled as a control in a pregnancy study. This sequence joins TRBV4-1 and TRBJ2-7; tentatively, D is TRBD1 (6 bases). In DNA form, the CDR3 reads TGCGCCAGCAGCCAAGTGGCAGGGGAACCCTACGAGCAGTACTTC. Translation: CASSQVAGEPYEQYF.